This T cell receptor (beta chain) appears in the sequencing data of a study of blood T cell repertoires in COVID-19. Study at large: Sources were T cells, B-cell-depleted T cells, or PBMCs; the material itself was cDNA or gDNA.

Cohorts were based on clinical histories the participants reported. In the source study's methods: From reference gene primer amplification, estimates of nucleated cell counts were derived. Sequenced by immunoSEQ multiplex PCR; TCRdb stores in-frame clones only, minus some. V and J calls and clone size come straight from that table; D and trimming were deduced from the DNA. The repertoire holds 300,000 to 350,000 clones, over 75% seen once, with 2.2% in the top ten. The sample holds one count of this clone. The V gene lost 10 bases and the J gene lost 7 bases, with 19 bases spanning the gap. This CDR3 region has 13 residues. Germline V gene sequence: CDR1 PRHDT, CDR2 FYEKMQ (reference sequence).

The sample consisted of PBMCs or T cells enriched from blood (not recorded which). This TCR derives from a man between 25 and 39 years old who had recovered from COVID-19. J is TRBJ1-2 and V is TRBV13; maybe TRBD1 (5 bases). The CDR3: CATSMGGVSGYTF. The CDR3 DNA sequence: TGTGCCACCTCAATGGGGGGGGTTAGTGGCTACACCTTC.